Following are 29 T cell receptor beta chains from one sample sequenced in a study of cytomegalovirus exposure and HLA in healthy donors. With 60 Vbeta and 13 Jbeta primers, the PCR was carried out. Libraries were prepared by immunoSEQ multiplex PCR; TCRdb keeps only in-frame clonotypes and omits some of them. The ten top clones account for 1.7%, within a sample of about 130,000 clones. Material: PBMCs. The receptor set was obtained from a man in his late teens or twenties in good health and CMV-seronegative.

Worth noting for this clone: One junction end does not reproduce the germline sequence, and a read error may be involved. The gene calls are TRBV20-1 and TRBJ1-2; possible D gene TRBD1, 6 bases. Germline CDR1 and CDR2: DFQATT and SNEGSKA (reference sequence). This CDR3 contains 11 residues. The CDR3 sequence is CSANHQDSAVF. The CDR3 bases are TGCAGTGCCAATCATCAGGACAGCGCCGTCTTC.

This chain connects TRBV19 to TRBJ1-5; D is unclear. The CDR3 spans 16 residues. The V gene's germline CDR1 is LNHDA and CDR2 SQIVND (reference sequence). V lost 6 bases, J lost 0 bases, and 15 bases lay in between. The DNA of the CDR3 is TGTGCCAGTAGCGGCGGACTCCGGAATAGCAATCAGCCCCAGCATTTT. Translation gives CASSGGLRNSNQPQHF.

The genes are TRBV5-1 and TRBJ1-2; D is ambiguous. Germline V gives CDR1 SGHRS, CDR2 YFSETQ. CDR3 size: 13 residues. V lost 4 bases to trimming and J lost 5 bases, with 12 bases between them. The CDR3 DNA reads as TGCGCCAGCAGCCAGACTTTGGATTATGGCTACACCTTC. Translated, it gives CASSQTLDYGYTF.

V and J are TRBV7-3 and TRBJ2-5, with TRBD2 identical over 13 bases. The germline CDR1 and CDR2 sequences are SGHTA and FQGTGA. V shed 5 bases, J shed 4 bases, and the junction held 4 bases outside the gene matches. The CDR3 extends over 15 amino acids. In nucleotides, the CDR3 is TGTGCCAGCAGCCGGACTAGCGGGGGATCAGAGACCCAGTACTTC. Amino acid sequence: CASSRTSGGSETQYF. Based on the CDR3 plus reference TRBV7-3 and TRBJ2-5, the full variable domain is GAGVSQTPSNKVTEKGKYVELRCDPISGHTALYWYRQSLGQGPEFLIYFQGTGAADDSGLPNDRFFAVRPEGSVSTLKIQRTERGDSAVYLCASSRTSGGSETQYFGPGTRLLVL.

The chain carries TRBV5-4 and TRBJ1-1, with 8 bases fitting TRBD1. The CDR3 length is 13 residues. Germline V lookup: CDR1 SGHNT, CDR2 YYREEE (reference sequence). The J segment lost 7 bases and the V segment lost 0 bases, leaving 2 bases of the junction unmatched. The CDR3 DNA sequence: TGTGCCAGCAGCTTGGAAGACAGGGGTGAAGCTTTCTTT. Encoded protein: CASSLEDRGEAFF.

The chain is built from TRBV29-1 and TRBJ2-3; TRBD2 agrees at 9 bases. The germline V gene encodes CDR1 SQVTM and CDR2 ANQGSEA. The length of the CDR3 is 16 residues. V lost 2 bases and J lost 3; bases outside the gene matches: 9. CDR3 region: CSVESGAGGRTDTQYF. As DNA, the CDR3 is TGCAGCGTTGAATCTGGTGCGGGAGGGCGTACAGATACGCAGTATTTT.

The chain links TRBV13 to TRBJ1-6; perhaps TRBD1 as D (5 bases). V was cut by 5 bases and J by 2 bases, with 10 bases left in between. This CDR3 region has 15 residues. Germline CDR1 and CDR2: PRHDT and FYEKMQ (reference sequence). DNA for the CDR3: TGTGCCAGCAGCCAGAGACAGACCTATAATTCACCCCTCCACTTT. It translates to CASSQRQTYNSPLHF.

The chain links TRBV7-9 to TRBJ2-5; 8 bases fit TRBD2. Looked up from germline, CDR1 is SEHNR and CDR2 is FQNEAQ (reference sequence). V lost 5 bases and J lost 3; bases outside the gene matches: 11. There are 16 residues in the CDR3. The CDR3 loop is CASSRRDGGEEETQYF. The DNA of the CDR3 is TGTGCCAGCAGCCGACGGGACGGGGGGGAAGAAGAGACCCAGTACTTC.

The V and J genes are TRBV29-1 and TRBJ1-1; TRBD1 aligns across 9 bases. Trimming cost V 7 bases and J 4 bases; bases outside gene matches: 7. CDR1 is SQVTM and CDR2 is ANQGSEA in the germline V gene. The CDR3 contains 13 residues. DNA of the CDR3: TGCAGCGCCGGGGACAGGGTCAGCACTGAAGCTTTCTTT. The encoded protein is CSAGDRVSTEAFF.

The chain joins TRBV7-3 to TRBJ2-7, with D possibly matching TRBD1 (5 bases). V gave up 2 bases and J gave up 0 bases, with 8 bases separating them. There are 14 residues in the CDR3. CDR1 is SGHTA, CDR2 FQGTGA, per germline. DNA for the CDR3: TGTGCCAGCAGCTTAGCCGACAGCTCCTACGAGCAGTACTTC. This encodes CASSLADSSYEQYF.

The chain uses TRBV7-2 and TRBJ2-7; TRBD1 is a possible D gene (6 bases). Germline CDR1 is SGHTA and CDR2 is FQGNSA. The CDR3 runs 15 residues. With 4 bases removed from V and 4 bases from J, the gap between germline ends came to 17 bases. CDR3: CASSSDRQNVYEQYF. In nucleotides, the CDR3 is TGTGCCAGCAGCTCAGACAGGCAAAACGTGTACGAGCAGTACTTC.

The chain links TRBV7-3 to TRBJ2-3; D possibly corresponds to TRBD2 (6 bases). The CDR3 totals 15 residues. Looked up from germline, CDR1 is SGHTA and CDR2 is FQGTGA. V was shortened by 5 bases and J by 1 base, with 13 bases between the two germline ends. CDR3 in amino acids: CASSRYGGGTDTQYF. CDR3 coding DNA: TGTGCCAGCAGCCGCTACGGGGGTGGCACAGATACGCAGTATTTT.

V usage is TRBV4-2 and J usage is TRBJ2-7; D is uncertain. Trimming pared 0 bases from V and 2 bases from J, leaving 11 bases between. Germline assignment: CDR1 LGHNA and CDR2 YNFKEQ. This CDR3 contains 15 residues. The DNA of the CDR3 is TGTGCCAGCAGCCAAGATGGCGGCCAAACCTACGAGCAGTACTTC. Protein product: CASSQDGGQTYEQYF.

The chain has TRBV4-3 and TRBJ1-2; D call uncertain. Germline V lookup: CDR1 LGHNA, CDR2 YSLEER. V shed 0 bases and J shed 8 bases, with 7 bases lying between them. CDR3 length: 12 residues. The CDR3 coding sequence is TGCGCCAGCAGCCAAGACAGAGGGGGCTACACCTTC. Amino acid sequence: CASSQDRGGYTF.

The chain carries TRBV25-1 and TRBJ2-3; 11 nucleotides match TRBD2. The CDR3 covers 17 residues. Per germline, CDR1 MGHDK and CDR2 SYGVNS. V lost 3 bases, J lost 2 bases, and 7 bases stayed unmatched. The CDR3 DNA sequence: TGTGCCAGCAGTGACGCTAGCGGGAGGACCGTCACAGATACGCAGTATTTT. Its protein is CASSDASGRTVTDTQYF.

The rearrangement uses TRBV7-3 and TRBJ1-6; the D is unclear. V lost 0 bases and J lost 10, with 10 bases in between. Germline-derived CDR1 and CDR2 are SGHTA and FQGTGA. This CDR3 has 14 residues. The CDR3 DNA is TGTGCCAGCAGCTTAACCCTGGGAGCGTCACCCCTCCACTTT. Translation: CASSLTLGASPLHF.

The chain combines TRBV7-3 with TRBJ2-1, with 8 bases identical to TRBD2. CDR3 length: 14 amino acids. V lost 1 base to trimming and J lost 4 bases; unmatched junction nucleotides: 0. Germline V lookup: CDR1 SGHTA, CDR2 FQGTGA. CDR3 sequence reads: CASSLSGGYNEQFF. The CDR3 region has the DNA TGTGCCAGCAGCTTAAGCGGGGGGTACAATGAGCAGTTCTTC.

V gene TRBV5-6 combines with J gene TRBJ1-4, with 7 bases aligning to TRBD1. The CDR3 extends over 16 amino acids. Germline V gives CDR1 SGHDT, CDR2 YYEEEE. V gave up 4 bases and J gave up 5 bases; unmatched junction bases: 11. CDR3 residues: CASSGGDSPSNEKLFF. The CDR3 coding sequence is TGTGCCAGCAGCGGCGGGGACAGCCCTTCCAATGAAAAACTGTTTTTT.

The V gene is TRBV23-1, the J gene TRBJ2-7; tentative D call: TRBD2 (6 bases). TRBV23-1 is an open reading frame whose function is uncertain. The CDR3 sequence is 13 residues long. V was cut by 9 bases and J by 6 bases, with 18 bases left in between. The chain's CDR3 is CARRTGRRAEQYF. CDR3 coding DNA: TGCGCCAGGCGAACGGGCAGGAGGGCCGAGCAGTACTTC.

The chain recombines TRBV4-3 with TRBJ2-3; 8 bases are shared with TRBD2. After removal of 1 base from V and 2 bases from J, the junction contained 5 bases not matched to a gene. CDR3 length equals 16 residues. Per the germline V gene, CDR1 is LGHNA and CDR2 is YSLEER. DNA for the CDR3: TGCGCCAGCAGCCAAGGGCAAGCGGGGGCCACAGATACGCAGTATTTT. Amino acid sequence: CASSQGQAGATDTQYF.

The V call is TRBV28, the J call TRBJ2-1; possible D gene TRBD1, 6 bases. CDR1 and CDR2 from the germline V gene are MDHEN and SYDVKM. The CDR3 extends over 17 amino acids. The V end was cut by 4 bases, the J end by 5 bases, with 21 bases between. Here the CDR3 reads CASSSPQQGGPHNEQFF. CDR3 DNA: TGTGCCAGCAGTTCCCCCCAACAGGGTGGGCCTCACAATGAGCAGTTCTTC. Full variable domain (outside the CDR3, taken from reference TRBV28 and TRBJ2-1): DVKVTQSSRYLVKRTGEKVFLECVQDMDHENMFWYRQDPGLGLRLIYFSYDVKMKEKGDIPEGYSVSREKKERFSLILESASTNQTSMYLCASSSPQQGGPHNEQFFGPGTRLTVL.

J is TRBJ2-7 and V is TRBV5-1; 7 bases are a match to TRBD1. Germline assignment: CDR1 SGHRS and CDR2 YFSETQ. V lost 3 bases, J lost 4 bases, and 7 bases stayed unmatched. The length of the CDR3 is 14 residues. The CDR3: CASSSLGGGYEQYF. CDR3 bases: TGCGCCAGCAGCTCCCTAGGGGGCGGGTACGAGCAGTACTTC. Drawing the rest from reference TRBV5-1 and TRBJ2-7, the complete variable domain is KAGVTQTPRYLIKTRGQQVTLSCSPISGHRSVSWYQQTPGQGLQFLFEYFSETQRNKGNFPGRFSGRQFSNSRSEMNVSTLELGDSALYLCASSSLGGGYEQYFGPGTRLTVT.

The chain uses TRBV10-3 and TRBJ2-5; D gene unclear. The CDR3 loop spans 12 amino acids. Trimming removed 5 bases at V and 1 base at J, with 5 bases between. The germline V gene has CDR1 ENHRY and CDR2 SYGVKD. DNA of the CDR3: TGTGCCATCAGTACCAGCCAAGAGACCCAGTACTTC. Its protein is CAISTSQETQYF.

The rearrangement uses TRBV30 and TRBJ1-1, with 7 positions matching TRBD1. Germline trimming cut 5 bases from V and 1 base from J; bases unmatched to any gene: 1. Germline V gene sequence: CDR1 GTSNPN, CDR2 SVGIG (reference sequence). This CDR3 is 12 amino acids long. The chain's CDR3 is CAWRQGNTEAFF. Here the CDR3 DNA reads TGTGCCTGGCGACAGGGGAACACTGAAGCTTTCTTT.

The chain recombines TRBV28 with TRBJ1-2; D gene uncertain. The CDR3 spans 13 residues. Deletions cut 7 bases from V and 3 bases from J, with 12 bases between. CDR1 and CDR2 (germline): MDHEN, SYDVKM. This chain's CDR3 is CASTREQYYGYTF. DNA of the CDR3: TGTGCCAGCACCCGGGAACAGTACTATGGCTACACCTTC.

The chain recombines TRBV6-5 with TRBJ2-2, with D uncertain. Trimming cost V 0 bases and J 6 bases, with 5 bases left between them. The CDR3 is 13 amino acids. Per germline, CDR1 MNHEY and CDR2 SVGAGI. CDR3 loop: CASSYSYSGELFF. CDR3 coding DNA: TGTGCCAGCAGTTACTCGTATTCCGGGGAGCTGTTTTTT.

Concerning this clone itself: Germline is not matched at one junction end, which may reflect a read error. The chain combines TRBV20-1 with TRBJ1-2, with 7 positions matching TRBD1. Germline V gene data show CDR1 as DFQATT and CDR2 as SNEGSKA (reference sequence). CDR3 length: 10 amino acids. CDR3 region: CSAREDRLAF. The CDR3 DNA reads TGCAGTGCTAGGGAGGACAGGTTGGCCTTC.

The V call is TRBV7-8, the J call TRBJ2-3; D uncertain. Trimming took 3 bases from V and 2 from J, leaving 9 bases between them. The CDR3 length is 14 residues. CDR1 and CDR2 from the germline V gene are SGHVS and FQNEAQ. The CDR3, as DNA: TGTGCCAGCAGCTTGGTGGCCAACACAGATACGCAGTATTTT. The encoded protein is CASSLVANTDTQYF. Full variable domain (remainder filled in from reference TRBV7-8 and TRBJ2-3): GAGVSQSPRYKVAKRGQDVALRCDPISGHVSLFWYQQALGQGPEFLTYFQNEAQLDKSGLPSDRFFAERPEGSVSTLKIQRTQQEDSAVYLCASSLVANTDTQYFGPGTRLTVL.

This chain uses TRBV10-2 with TRBJ1-1; no definite D call. CDR3 length equals 13 residues. The V end lost 3 bases, the J end lost 1 base, and 6 bases lay between the germline ends. Germline V gene sequence: CDR1 WSHSY, CDR2 SAAADI. CDR3 region: CASSEPGNTEAFF. For the CDR3, the DNA is TGCGCCAGCAGTGAACCGGGGAACACTGAAGCTTTCTTT.